This T cell receptor (beta chain) was documented in a study of cytomegalovirus exposure and HLA in healthy donors. Germline values: CDR1 KGHSH, CDR2 LQKENI. J gave up 1 base and V 2 bases, and 1 base lay outside the gene matches. The CDR3 runs 14 residues. Overall study findings and caveats: Accounts indicate the classifier identified cytomegalovirus status with strong specificity and sensitivity. Later analysis suggested links between common viral pathogens and several top significant clusters. It has been reported that TCR beta sequences accurately predicted the HLA-A and HLA-B alleles of most subjects.

This clone was observed a handful of times. What it binds is unknown. Primers included in the PCR were 60 Vbeta and 13 Jbeta primers. Profiling relied on immunoSEQ multiplex PCR, and the TCRdb table lists in-frame clones only, not all of them. The sample has about 120,000 clones; approximately 80% are singletons. The V call is TRBV18, the J call TRBJ1-2, with 7 bases matching TRBD1. The TCR sequence derives from a woman in her 40s in good health and CMV-seropositive. Sequencing was done on a sample of PBMCs. The CDR3 reads CASSPGQVNYGYTF. CDR3 coding DNA: TGTGCCAGCTCACCAGGACAGGTTAACTATGGCTACACCTTC.